This note documents a single TCR beta chain sequence. Its target is not known. Separation from the roughly 680-subject first cohort characterized the roughly 120-subject validation cohort, to which the donors belonged. The method was immunoSEQ multiplex PCR; TCRdb's version includes in-frame clones alone and lacks a portion of them. The data show some 170,000 clones, roughly nine tenths seen once. This CDR3 comprises 14 residues. Trimming removed 0 bases from V and 4 bases from J, with 8 bases in between. CDR1 and CDR2 from the germline V gene are MNHEY and SVGAGI. These data are taken from a study of cytomegalovirus exposure and HLA in healthy donors. Whole-study findings and limits: High specificity and sensitivity for cytomegalovirus status were reported for the classifier. Whilst most TCR sequences proved rare, a subset of public TCRs occurred across many donors.

The sequencing input was PBMCs. The chain has TRBV6-5 and TRBJ2-3; D gene unclear. The clonotype was recovered from a man aged 18 to 29 in good health and CMV-seropositive. The CDR3 spells CASSYSRAADTQYF. The CDR3 DNA reads as TGTGCCAGCAGTTACTCCCGCGCCGCAGATACGCAGTATTTT.